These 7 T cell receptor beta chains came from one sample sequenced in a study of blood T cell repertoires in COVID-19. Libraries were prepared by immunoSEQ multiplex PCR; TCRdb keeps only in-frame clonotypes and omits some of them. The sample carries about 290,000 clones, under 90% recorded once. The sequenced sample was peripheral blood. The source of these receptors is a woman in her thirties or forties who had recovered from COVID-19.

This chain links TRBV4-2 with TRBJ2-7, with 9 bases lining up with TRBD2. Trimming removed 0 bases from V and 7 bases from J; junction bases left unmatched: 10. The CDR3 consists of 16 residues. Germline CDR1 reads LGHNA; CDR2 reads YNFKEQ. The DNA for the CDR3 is TGTGCCAGCAGCCAAGATAGAGCGGGAGGATCTCGGGAGCAGTACTTC. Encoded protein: CASSQDRAGGSREQYF.

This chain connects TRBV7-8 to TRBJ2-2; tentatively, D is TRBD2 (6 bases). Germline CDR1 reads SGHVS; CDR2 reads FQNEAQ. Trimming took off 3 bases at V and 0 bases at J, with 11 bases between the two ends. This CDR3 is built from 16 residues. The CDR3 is CASSFSGGTNTGELFF. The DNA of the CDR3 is TGTGCCAGCAGCTTTTCTGGCGGGACGAACACCGGGGAGCTGTTTTTT.

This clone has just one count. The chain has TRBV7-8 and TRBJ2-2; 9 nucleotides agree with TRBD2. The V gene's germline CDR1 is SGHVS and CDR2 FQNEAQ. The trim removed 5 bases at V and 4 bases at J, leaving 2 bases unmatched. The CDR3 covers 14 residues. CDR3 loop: CASSRLAATGELFF. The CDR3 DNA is TGTGCCAGCAGCCGACTAGCGGCCACCGGGGAGCTGTTTTTT.

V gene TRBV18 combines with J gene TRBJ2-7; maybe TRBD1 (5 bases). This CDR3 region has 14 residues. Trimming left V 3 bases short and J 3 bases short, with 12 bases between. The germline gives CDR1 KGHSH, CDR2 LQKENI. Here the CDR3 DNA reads TGTGCCAGCTCACCCGGACGACAGTTCTACGAGCAGTACTTC. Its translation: CASSPGRQFYEQYF.

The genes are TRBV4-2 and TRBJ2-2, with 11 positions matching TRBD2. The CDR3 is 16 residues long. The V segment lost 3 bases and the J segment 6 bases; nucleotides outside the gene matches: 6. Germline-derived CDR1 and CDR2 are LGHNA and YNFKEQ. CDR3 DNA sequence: TGTGCCAGCAGCCAGATAGCGGGAGGGCCGGCCGGGGAGCTGTTTTTT. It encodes CASSQIAGGPAGELFF.

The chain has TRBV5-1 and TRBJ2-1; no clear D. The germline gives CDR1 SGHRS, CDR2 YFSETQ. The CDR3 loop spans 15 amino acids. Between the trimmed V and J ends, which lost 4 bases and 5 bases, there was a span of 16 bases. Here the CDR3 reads CASSPLGPADNEQFF. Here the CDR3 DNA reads TGCGCCAGCAGCCCTCTCGGTCCGGCGGACAATGAGCAGTTCTTC.

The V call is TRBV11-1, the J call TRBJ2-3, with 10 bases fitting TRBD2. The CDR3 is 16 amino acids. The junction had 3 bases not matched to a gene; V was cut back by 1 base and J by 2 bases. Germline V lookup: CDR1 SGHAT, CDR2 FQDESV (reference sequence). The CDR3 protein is CASSLVAGGLTDTQYF. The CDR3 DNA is TGTGCCAGCAGCTTAGTAGCGGGAGGACTCACAGATACGCAGTATTTT. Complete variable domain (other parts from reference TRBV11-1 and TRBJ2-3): EAEVAQSPRYKITEKSQAVAFWCDPISGHATLYWYRQILGQGPELLVQFQDESVVDDSQLPKDRFSAERLKGVDSTLKIQPAELGDSAMYLCASSLVAGGLTDTQYFGPGTRLTVL.